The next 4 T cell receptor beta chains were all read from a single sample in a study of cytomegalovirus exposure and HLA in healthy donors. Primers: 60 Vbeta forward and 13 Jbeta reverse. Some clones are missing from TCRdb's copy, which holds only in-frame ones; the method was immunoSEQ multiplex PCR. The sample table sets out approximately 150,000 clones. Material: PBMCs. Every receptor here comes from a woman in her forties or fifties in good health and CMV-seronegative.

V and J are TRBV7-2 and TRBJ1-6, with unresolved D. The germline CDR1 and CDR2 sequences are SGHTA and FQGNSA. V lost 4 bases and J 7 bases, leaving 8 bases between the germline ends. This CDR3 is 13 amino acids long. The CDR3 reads CASSSNRNSPLHF. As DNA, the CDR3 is TGTGCCAGCAGCTCGAATAGAAATTCACCCCTCCACTTT. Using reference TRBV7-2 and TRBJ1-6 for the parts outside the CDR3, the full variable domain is GAGVSQSPSNKVTEKGKDVELRCDPISGHTALYWYRQSLGQGLEFLIYFQGNSAPDKSGLPSDRFSAERTGGSVSTLTIQRTQQEDSAVYLCASSSNRNSPLHFGNGTRLTVT.

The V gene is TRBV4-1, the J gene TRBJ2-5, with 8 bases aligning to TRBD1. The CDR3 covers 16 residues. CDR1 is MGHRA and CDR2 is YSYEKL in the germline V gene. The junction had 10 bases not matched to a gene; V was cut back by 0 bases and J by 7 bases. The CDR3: CASSQEGVAGGRTQYF. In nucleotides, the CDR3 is TGCGCCAGCAGCCAAGAAGGGGTGGCAGGGGGCAGGACCCAGTACTTC.

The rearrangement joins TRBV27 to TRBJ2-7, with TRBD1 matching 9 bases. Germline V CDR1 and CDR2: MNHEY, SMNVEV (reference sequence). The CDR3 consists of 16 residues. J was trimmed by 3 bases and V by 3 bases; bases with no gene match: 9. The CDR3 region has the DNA TGTGCCAGCAGTTTCTCGGGACAGGGAAGGGTCTACGAGCAGTACTTC. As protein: CASSFSGQGRVYEQYF.

The CDR3 DNA reads TGTGCCAGCTCACCACCCGGTAGAGATAGCTCTGGGGCCAACGTCCTGACTTTC. Protein product: CASSPPGRDSSGANVLTF. This chain connects TRBV18 to TRBJ2-6; D ambiguous. From germline, CDR1 is KGHSH and CDR2 LQKENI. V lost 0 bases and J lost 0, with 12 bases in between. CDR3 length: 18 amino acids.